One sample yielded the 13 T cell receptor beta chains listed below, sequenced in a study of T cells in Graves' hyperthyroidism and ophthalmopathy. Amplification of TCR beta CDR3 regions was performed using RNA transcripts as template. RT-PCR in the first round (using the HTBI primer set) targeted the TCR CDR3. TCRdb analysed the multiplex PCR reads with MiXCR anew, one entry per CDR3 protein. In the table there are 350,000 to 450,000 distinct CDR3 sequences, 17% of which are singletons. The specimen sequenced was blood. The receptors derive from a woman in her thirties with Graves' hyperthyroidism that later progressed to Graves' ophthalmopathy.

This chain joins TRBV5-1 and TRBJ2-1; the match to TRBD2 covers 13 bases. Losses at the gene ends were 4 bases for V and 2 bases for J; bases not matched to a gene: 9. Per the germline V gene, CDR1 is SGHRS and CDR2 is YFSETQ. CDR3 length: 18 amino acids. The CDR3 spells CASSQLAGGPETYNEQFF. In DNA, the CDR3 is TGCGCCAGCAGCCAACTAGCGGGAGGGCCTGAAACCTACAATGAGCAGTTCTTC.

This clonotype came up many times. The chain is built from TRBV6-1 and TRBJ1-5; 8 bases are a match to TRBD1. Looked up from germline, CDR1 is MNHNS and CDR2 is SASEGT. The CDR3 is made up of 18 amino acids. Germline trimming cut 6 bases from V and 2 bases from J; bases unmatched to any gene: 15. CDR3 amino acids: CASRLQGVSAQGNQPQHF. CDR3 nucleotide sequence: TGTGCCAGCAGGCTACAGGGGGTCAGCGCTCAGGGCAATCAGCCCCAGCATTTT.

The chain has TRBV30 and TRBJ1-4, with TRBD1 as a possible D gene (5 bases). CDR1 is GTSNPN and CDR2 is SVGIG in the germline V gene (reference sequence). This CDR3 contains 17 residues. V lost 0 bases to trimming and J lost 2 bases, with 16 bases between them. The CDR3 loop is CAWSVVGDAATNEKLFF. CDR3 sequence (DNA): TGTGCCTGGAGTGTAGTTGGGGACGCAGCTACTAATGAAAAACTGTTTTTT.

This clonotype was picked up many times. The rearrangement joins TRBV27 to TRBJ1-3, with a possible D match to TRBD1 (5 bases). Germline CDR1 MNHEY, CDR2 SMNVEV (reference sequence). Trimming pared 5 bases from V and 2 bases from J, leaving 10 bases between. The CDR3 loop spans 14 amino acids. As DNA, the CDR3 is TGTGCCAGCAGTCCCCAGGGTCCTGGAAACACCATATATTTT. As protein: CASSPQGPGNTIYF.

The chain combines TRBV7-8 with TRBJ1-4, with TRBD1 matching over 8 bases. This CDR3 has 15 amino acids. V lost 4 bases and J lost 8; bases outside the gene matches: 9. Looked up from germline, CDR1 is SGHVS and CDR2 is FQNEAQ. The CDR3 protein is CASSSTTGVAEKLFF. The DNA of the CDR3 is TGTGCCAGCAGCTCCACGACAGGGGTAGCCGAAAAACTGTTTTTT.

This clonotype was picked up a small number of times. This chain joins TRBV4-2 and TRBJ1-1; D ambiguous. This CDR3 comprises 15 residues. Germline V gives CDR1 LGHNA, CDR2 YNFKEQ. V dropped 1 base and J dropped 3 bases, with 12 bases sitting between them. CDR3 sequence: CASSQAETVYTEAFF. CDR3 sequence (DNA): TGTGCCAGCAGCCAAGCGGAAACAGTTTACACTGAAGCTTTCTTT.

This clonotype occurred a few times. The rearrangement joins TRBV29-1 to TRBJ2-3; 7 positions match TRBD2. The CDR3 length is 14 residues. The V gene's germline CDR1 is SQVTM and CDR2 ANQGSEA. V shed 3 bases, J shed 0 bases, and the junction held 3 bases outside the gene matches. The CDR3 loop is CSVEGGVSTDTQYF. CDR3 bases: TGCAGCGTTGAGGGGGGGGTTAGCACAGATACGCAGTATTTT.

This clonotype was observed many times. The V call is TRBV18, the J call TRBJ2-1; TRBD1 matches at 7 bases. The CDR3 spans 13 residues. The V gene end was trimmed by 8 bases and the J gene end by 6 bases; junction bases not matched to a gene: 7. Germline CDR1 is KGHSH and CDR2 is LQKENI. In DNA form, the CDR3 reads TGTGCCAGCACGACAGGGCTGGGCAATGAGCAGTTCTTC. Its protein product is CASTTGLGNEQFF.

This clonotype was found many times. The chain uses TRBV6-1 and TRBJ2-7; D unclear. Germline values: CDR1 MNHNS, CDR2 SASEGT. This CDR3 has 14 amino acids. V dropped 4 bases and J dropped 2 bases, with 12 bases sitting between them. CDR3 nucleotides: TGTGCCAGCAGTGCCAACAGAGGCCCCTACGAGCAGTACTTC. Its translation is CASSANRGPYEQYF.

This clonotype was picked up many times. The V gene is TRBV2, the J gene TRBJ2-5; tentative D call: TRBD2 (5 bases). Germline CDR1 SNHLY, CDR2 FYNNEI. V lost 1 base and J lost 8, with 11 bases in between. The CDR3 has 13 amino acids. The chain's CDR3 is CASSEDLRETQYF. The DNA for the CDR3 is TGTGCCAGCAGTGAAGACCTACGGGAAACCCAGTACTTC.

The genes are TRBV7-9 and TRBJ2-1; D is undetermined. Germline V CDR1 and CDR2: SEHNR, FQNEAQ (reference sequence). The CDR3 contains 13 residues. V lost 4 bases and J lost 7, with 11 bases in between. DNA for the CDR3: TGTGCCAGCAGCTCCGAACACCGAAATGAGCAGTTCTTC. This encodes CASSSEHRNEQFF.

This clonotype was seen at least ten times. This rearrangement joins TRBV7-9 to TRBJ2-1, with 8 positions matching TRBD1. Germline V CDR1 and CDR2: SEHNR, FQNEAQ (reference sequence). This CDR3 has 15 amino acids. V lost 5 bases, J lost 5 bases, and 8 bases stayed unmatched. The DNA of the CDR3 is TGTGCCAGCAGCCCCTGGACAGGGCCGAACAATGAGCAGTTCTTC. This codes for CASSPWTGPNNEQFF.

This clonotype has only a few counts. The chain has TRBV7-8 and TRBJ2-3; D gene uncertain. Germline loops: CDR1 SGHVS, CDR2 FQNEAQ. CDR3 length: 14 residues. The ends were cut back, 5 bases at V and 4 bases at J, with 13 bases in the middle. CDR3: CASSPTLGADTQYF. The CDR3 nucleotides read TGTGCCAGCAGCCCCACCCTTGGCGCAGATACGCAGTATTTT.